The 17 T cell receptor beta chains below come from one sample, sequenced in a study of blood T cell repertoires in COVID-19. TCRdb keeps only in-frame clones here, not all; method: immunoSEQ multiplex PCR. The sample has 200,000 or so clones, roughly four fifths seen once; the top ten hold around 12%. The sample comprised peripheral blood. These receptors all come from an elderly woman with COVID-19, enrolled during active disease.

The rearrangement uses TRBV7-2 and TRBJ2-3, with 10 bases identical to TRBD2. V trimming: 3 bases; J trimming: 4 bases; junction bases outside the gene matches: 7. The V gene's germline CDR1 is SGHTA and CDR2 FQGNSA. This CDR3 contains 16 residues. The CDR3 loop reads CASSLGLAPFPDTQYF. For the CDR3, the DNA is TGTGCCAGCAGCTTGGGACTAGCGCCATTCCCAGATACGCAGTATTTT.

The count of this clone is one. The V call is TRBV13, the J call TRBJ2-7; TRBD1 might be the D (6 bases). The CDR3 is 13 residues long. The V gene lost 5 bases and the J gene lost 5 bases, with 13 bases spanning the gap. CDR1 and CDR2 (germline): PRHDT, FYEKMQ (reference sequence). CDR3 DNA: TGTGCCAGCAGCGACTCAACAGGGAACGAGCAGTACTTC. This codes for CASSDSTGNEQYF.

This clone was observed a handful of times. The V and J genes are TRBV7-6 and TRBJ2-5; the match to TRBD2 covers 13 bases. Germline values: CDR1 SGHVS, CDR2 FNYEAQ. Losses at the gene ends were 1 base for V and 1 base for J; bases not matched to a gene: 12. The CDR3 is 20 residues long. CDR3 sequence (DNA): TGTGCCAGCAGCTTAGACCCCAGACTAGCGGGAGGCATCATCCAAGAGACCCAGTACTTC. This sequence encodes CASSLDPRLAGGIIQETQYF.

CDR3 loop: CASSFRLAGGWDEQFF. CDR3 coding DNA: TGTGCCAGCAGCTTCAGACTAGCGGGAGGGTGGGATGAGCAGTTCTTC. The chain combines TRBV5-5 with TRBJ2-1, with 14 nucleotides matching TRBD2. J was trimmed by 8 bases and V by 2 bases; bases with no gene match: 6. CDR1 and CDR2 from the germline V gene are SGHKS and YYEKEE (reference sequence). The CDR3 has 16 residues.

This clone has only one observation. V is TRBV2 and J is TRBJ1-2; TRBD1 is a possible D gene (5 bases). The CDR3 runs 14 residues. Trimming removed 8 bases from V and 4 bases from J, with 17 bases in between. Germline CDR1 and CDR2: SNHLY and FYNNEI. The CDR3 DNA follows: TGTGCCAGCTTAGGTGAGACAGATCCCTATGGCTACACCTTC. This encodes CASLGETDPYGYTF.

The J gene is TRBJ2-5, the V gene TRBV7-2; 7 nucleotides agree with TRBD1. The CDR3 has 13 amino acids. V shed 3 bases, J shed 5 bases, and the junction held 3 bases outside the gene matches. The germline CDR1 and CDR2 sequences are SGHTA and FQGNSA. The CDR3 spells CASSFGQVETQYF. CDR3 sequence (DNA): TGTGCCAGCAGCTTTGGACAGGTCGAGACCCAGTACTTC.

The V call is TRBV6-6, the J call TRBJ2-5, with TRBD1 matching over 9 bases. The V gene's germline CDR1 is MNHNY and CDR2 SVGAGI (reference sequence). The CDR3 extends over 14 amino acids. The V and J ends lost 6 bases and 8 bases, in that order; junction bases with no gene match: 10. The CDR3 protein is CASRATGGSRTQYF. For the CDR3, the DNA is TGTGCCAGCAGGGCTACAGGGGGCTCGAGAACCCAGTACTTC.

This clone turned up a few times. The V call is TRBV12-5, the J call TRBJ1-2; 11 bases agree with TRBD1. With 6 bases clipped from V and 5 bases from J, the junction kept 11 bases outside the gene matches. This CDR3 has 16 amino acids. Germline assignment: CDR1 LGHNT and CDR2 FRNRAP. CDR3 protein: CASGGSRDRGFYGYTF. The CDR3 DNA reads as TGTGCTAGTGGGGGATCCCGGGACAGGGGGTTTTATGGCTACACCTTC. Drawing the rest from reference TRBV12-5 and TRBJ1-2, the complete variable domain is DARVTQTPRHKVTEMGQEVTMRCQPILGHNTVFWYRQTMMQGLELLAYFRNRAPLDDSGMPKDRFSAEMPDATLATLKIQPSEPRDSAVYFCASGGSRDRGFYGYTFGSGTRLTVV.

The chain couples TRBV5-1 to TRBJ2-1; 14 bases are shared with TRBD2. Germline CDR1 is SGHRS and CDR2 is YFSETQ. There are 16 residues in the CDR3. V trimming: 0 bases; J trimming: 6 bases; junction bases outside the gene matches: 2. The CDR3 DNA follows: TGCGCCAGCAGCTTGGCGACTAGCGGGGGGGTCAATGAGCAGTTCTTC. Translation gives CASSLATSGGVNEQFF.

The chain carries TRBV7-9 and TRBJ2-2, with D tentatively TRBD1 (6 bases). There are 14 residues in the CDR3. CDR1 and CDR2 from the germline V gene are SEHNR and FQNEAQ (reference sequence). V dropped 6 bases and J dropped 3 bases, with 11 bases sitting between them. For the CDR3, the DNA is TGTGCCAGCAGTTGGGGGCTGGACACCGGGGAGCTGTTTTTT. Its translation is CASSWGLDTGELFF. Full variable domain (missing parts from reference TRBV7-9 and TRBJ2-2): DTGVSQNPRHKITKRGQNVTFRCDPISEHNRLYWYRQTLGQGPEFLTYFQNEAQLEKSRLLSDRFSAERPKGSFSTLEIQRTEQGDSAMYLCASSWGLDTGELFFGEGSRLTVL.

The V call is TRBV5-1, the J call TRBJ2-1; perhaps TRBD2 as D (6 bases). From germline, CDR1 is SGHRS and CDR2 YFSETQ. This CDR3 region has 15 residues. The V and J ends lost 0 bases and 3 bases respectively, with 10 bases between them. This chain's CDR3 is CASSLGLASYNEQFF. CDR3 nucleotide sequence: TGCGCCAGCAGCTTGGGGCTAGCGAGCTACAATGAGCAGTTCTTC.

The chain recombines TRBV27 with TRBJ1-4; a possible D gene is TRBD1 (6 bases). CDR1 is MNHEY and CDR2 is SMNVEV in the germline V gene (reference sequence). The CDR3 contains 14 residues. Trimming left V 6 bases short and J 7 bases short, with 15 bases between. CDR3 bases: TGTGCCAGCAGGGCAGGGGTGGCGGTTGAAAAACTGTTTTTT. Amino acid sequence: CASRAGVAVEKLFF.

This clone appeared once. The chain carries TRBV3-1 (or the pseudogene TRBV3-2) and TRBJ1-2; a weak D match, TRBD1 (5 bases). CDR1 is LGHDT and CDR2 is YNNKEL in the germline V gene (reference sequence). CDR3 length: 16 amino acids. Trimming removed 0 bases from V and 2 bases from J, with 13 bases in between. The CDR3 DNA reads as TGTGCCAGCAGCCAAGATTTGGTGACAGCAAACTATGGCTACACCTTC. This translates into CASSQDLVTANYGYTF.

CDR3 nucleotide sequence: TGTGCCAGCAGCCCCCAAACAGGGGGCTATGGCTACACCTTC. Its protein is CASSPQTGGYGYTF. J is TRBJ1-2 and V is TRBV4-2, with TRBD1 matching over 8 bases. This CDR3 contains 14 residues. The junction had 5 bases not matched to a gene; V was cut back by 4 bases and J by 4 bases. Germline V gives CDR1 LGHNA, CDR2 YNFKEQ.

The gene calls are TRBV18 and TRBJ2-2, with D tentatively TRBD1 (5 bases). The germline V and J ends were trimmed by 3 bases and 8 bases, with 7 bases remaining between them. From germline, CDR1 is KGHSH and CDR2 LQKENI. CDR3 size: 12 residues. The CDR3 region is CASSPRQGELFF. The CDR3 DNA is TGTGCCAGCTCACCTCGACAGGGGGAGCTGTTTTTT.

The chain recombines TRBV6-5 with TRBJ1-2; no clear D gene. Germline V gene lookup returns CDR1 MNHEY and CDR2 SVGAGI. Trimming cost V 0 bases and J 0 bases, with 11 bases left between them. The CDR3 covers 16 residues. CDR3 coding DNA: TGTGCCAGCAGTTACTCGATGGAGGGTACTAACTATGGCTACACCTTC. Amino acids: CASSYSMEGTNYGYTF.

The rearrangement joins TRBV6-6 to TRBJ1-3; TRBD1 matches 7 bases. The CDR3 covers 15 residues. J gave up 0 bases and V 6 bases, and 5 bases lay outside the gene matches. Germline lookup yields CDR1 MNHNY and CDR2 SVGAGI (reference sequence). DNA of the CDR3: TGTGCCAGCAGCCAGGGACAGAGCTCTGGAAACACCATATATTTT. It yields the protein CASSQGQSSGNTIYF.